What follows describes a single T cell receptor beta chain. This entry is derived from a study of cytomegalovirus exposure and HLA in healthy donors. This CDR3 has 13 amino acids. Germline V lookup: CDR1 ENHRY, CDR2 SYGVKD. Primers for the PCR totalled 60 Vbeta and 13 Jbeta. Repertoires were generated with immunoSEQ multiplex PCR, while TCRdb's copy carries only in-frame clones and drops some. The data show hundreds of thousands of clones, roughly 68% seen once. The sequenced material came from PBMCs. The sequence was obtained from a man aged 35 to 55 in good health and CMV-seropositive. The chain combines TRBV10-3 with TRBJ2-2, with D possibly being TRBD2 (7 bases). CDR3 amino acids: CASKGGDTGELFF. The DNA for the CDR3 is TGTGCTTCCAAGGGGGGGGATACCGGGGAGCTGTTTTTT.